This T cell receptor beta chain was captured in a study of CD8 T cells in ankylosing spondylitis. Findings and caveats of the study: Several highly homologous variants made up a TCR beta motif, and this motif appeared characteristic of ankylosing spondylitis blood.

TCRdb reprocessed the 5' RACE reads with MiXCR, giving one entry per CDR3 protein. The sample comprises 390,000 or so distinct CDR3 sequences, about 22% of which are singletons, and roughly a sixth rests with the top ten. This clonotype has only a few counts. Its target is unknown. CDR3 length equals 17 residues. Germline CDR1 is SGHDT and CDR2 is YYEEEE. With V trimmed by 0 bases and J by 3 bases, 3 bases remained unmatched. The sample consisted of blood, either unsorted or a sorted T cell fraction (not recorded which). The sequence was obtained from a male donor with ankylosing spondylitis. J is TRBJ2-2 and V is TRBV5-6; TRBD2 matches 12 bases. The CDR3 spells CASSLGLAGVDTGELFF. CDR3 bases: TGTGCCAGCAGCTTGGGACTAGCGGGAGTTGACACCGGGGAGCTGTTTTTT.